In this sample, the clone carrying this TCR beta chain turned up a few times. Its antigen is unidentified. This entry is derived from a study of identical twins. Germline V gives CDR1 DFQATT, CDR2 SNEGSKA (reference sequence). This CDR3 contains 16 residues. V was pared by 1 base and J by 0 bases, with 14 bases between. Via MiXCR, TCRdb re-called the 5' RACE reads, giving one row per CDR3 protein. The data hold around 250,000 distinct CDR3 sequences, with over 5.5% observed a single time. Study conclusions and caveats: With monozygotic twins, out-of-frame TCR alpha sharing exceeded what models estimated.

These same records also appear under a second study, on T cells expressing NK-cell markers. Per that study: In several experiments, an anti-gamma-delta TCR antibody restricted sorting to alpha-beta TCR T cells.

The J gene is TRBJ2-3, the V gene TRBV20-1; D call uncertain. The TCR was taken from a woman aged 18-29 years in good health. The sequenced sample was CD8+ T cells sorted from blood. CDR3 in amino acids: CSARAGDDLSTDTQYF. In DNA, the CDR3 is TGCAGTGCTAGAGCCGGAGACGACTTGAGCACAGATACGCAGTATTTT.